This section outlines one T cell receptor beta chain sequence together with its context. The antigen it binds to is not known. The sample holds no much larger clone one base away, and base qualities are not on file. Including the terminal cysteine and phenylalanine, the CDR3 comprises 14 residues. Left in the record is the CDR3 DNA by itself, 42 bases read in frame from the first base. CDR1 and CDR2, looked up from the germline V gene, are KGHSH and LQKENI. Trimming at the junction amounts to 3 bases on V and 5 bases on J, and the germline ends lie 14 bases apart. The sample is drawn from a study of blood T cells in healthy people across ages (dated by TCRdb to between 2015 and 2017). General notes on the study: In model experiments, template switching captured about one uniquely barcoded TCR beta cDNA molecule for every two T cells. Age-related changes in TCR beta repertoire diversity were measured in the study by deep sequencing normalized with unique cDNA molecular identifiers. Four age groups were formed from the donors: young (average approximately 15 years), middle-aged (more than 35), aged (about 62) and long-lived (approximately 80). The study analyzed two additional independent replicas of 1 million unique cDNA reads from the same blood draw for two donors, one aged 18 to 29 and one aged 80 or older. Results the study describes overall, beyond this receptor: Observed TCR beta diversity per million T cells fell roughly linearly with age, and a significant reduction was already apparent by age roughly 40. Compared with the aged group, more naive CD4+ T cells, fewer expanded clones and increased TCR diversity were shown by the long-lived group, suggesting age selection. Because the CMV infection status of the donors was unknown, age-related changes in expanded clonotypes may potentially have been confounded. Bulk unsorted PBMC profiling prevented conclusive comparison of naive and antigen-experienced compartments. Estimates of total diversity from one million sequenced T cells were regarded as lower bounds and underestimates. There was a strong correlation between observed TCR beta diversity and the percentage of naive T cells measured by flow cytometry.

The receptor library was made with 5' RACE. These reads were obtained on an Illumina HiSeq 2500. The second PCR ran for roughly 6 to 11 cycles and used a J-beta primer mix along with a sample-barcoded 5' primer. A unique molecular identifier was introduced onto each TCR beta cDNA molecule by a template-switch 5' adaptor carrying 12 random nucleotides. Each sample yielded at least 3 million CDR3-containing paired-end reads. First-strand cDNA synthesis was performed from all RNA using the Mint cDNA synthesis kit, with priming by a TRBC-specific oligonucleotide. All cDNA was treated with uracil-DNA glycosylase and then went through a first 18-cycle PCR with the universal primers M1SS and BC2_uni_R. The authors' pipeline ran thus. For normalization, 1 million high-quality reads, each with a distinct molecular identifier, were randomly selected from each sample. Reads sharing molecular identifiers were discarded rather than binned into consensus sequences. CDR3 identification, clonotype clustering and error correction used MiTCR with a Q25 quality threshold and the strictest error-elimination algorithm. Lower-bound total TCR beta diversity was estimated with a nonparametric unseen species model using Euler transformation. The public reads were reanalyzed by TCRdb: fastp trimming at Q25, MiXCR alignment, in-frame beta chains only. Every entry covers one CDR3 protein and lists the most common genes and DNA from its rows. TCRdb, not the authors, supplied the V and J calls. For this sample the table gives around 1,000,000 distinct CDR3 sequences, of which under 30% were detected only once. The biggest ten clones account for less than 0.75% of the sample.

The donors were a few dozen Caucasian individuals from Russia, aged about 6 to 100 years, who were systemically healthy. Each donor gave ten milliliters of peripheral blood, collected into EDTA-treated Vacutainer tubes. Ficoll-Paque density-gradient centrifugation was used to isolate PBMCs, with at least 6 million per sample. Total RNA, at least 6 micrograms per sample, was extracted from PBMCs with Trizol reagent. For every donor, flow cytometry on a PBMC aliquot measured the percentage of naive CD45RAhigh/CD27high T cells. These same data were also listed under a study on T cells of mothers and their children. From that second study: Donors were nine systemically healthy Caucasian individuals: three mothers and their six children. cDNA synthesis consumed the entire amount of extracted RNA, loaded at approximately 1.6 ug RNA in each 15 ul reaction. In the second PCR, the M1S primer added sample barcodes and 2-4 random nucleotides. Each mother yielded over 9.5 million TCR beta CDR3 reads and each child roughly 3.1 million reads. Thymic selection similarly shapes TCR recombination output in related and unrelated pairs, with minor effect from inherited differences. Normalized repertoire overlap was always found to be slightly, but never significantly, higher in related mother-child pairs than in unrelated mother-child pairs. No persistent microchimeric T cell clones were found, with a detection sensitivity of 85 to 100 clones per million clonotypes. The study used deep NGS to compare TCR beta repertoires of mothers and children, seeking features distinguishing related mother-child pairs from unrelated individuals. Mothers averaged approximately 41 +/- 4 years of age and children averaged about 10 +/- 4 years. Libraries were sequenced on Illumina HiSeq 2000 with 100+100 nt paired-end reads after adapter ligation with NEBNext reagents. To prevent cross-contamination, the mother and child libraries were prepared one month apart and sequenced in separate runs. Between about 500,000 and 2,300,000 distinct TCR beta clonotypes were identified per donor. Naive TCR beta clonotypes were estimated from low-frequency clonotypes matched to each donor's FACS-determined naive share, without sorting.

The TCR originated in a girl aged 2 to 9 in good health. Sequencing was carried out using blood. The rearrangement combines TRBV18 with TRBJ2-7, with the D gene not confidently named. The CDR3 reads as follows: CASSPIGPQDEQYF. The DNA sequence is TGTGCCAGCTCACCGATCGGACCCCAAGACGAGCAGTACTTC.